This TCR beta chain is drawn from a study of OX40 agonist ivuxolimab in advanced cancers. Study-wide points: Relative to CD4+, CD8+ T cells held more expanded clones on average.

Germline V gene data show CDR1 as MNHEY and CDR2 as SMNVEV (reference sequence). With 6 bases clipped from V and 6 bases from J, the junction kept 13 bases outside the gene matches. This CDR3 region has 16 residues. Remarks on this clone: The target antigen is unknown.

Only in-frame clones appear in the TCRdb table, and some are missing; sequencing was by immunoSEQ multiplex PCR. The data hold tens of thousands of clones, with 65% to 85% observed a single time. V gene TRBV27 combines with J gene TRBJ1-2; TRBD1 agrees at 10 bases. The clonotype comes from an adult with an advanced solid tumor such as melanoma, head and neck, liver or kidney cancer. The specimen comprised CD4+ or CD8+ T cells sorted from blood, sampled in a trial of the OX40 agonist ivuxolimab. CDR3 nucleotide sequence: TGTGCCAGCAGCCGAGCCTCTCCCGGGACAGGGGATGGCTACACCTTC. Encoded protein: CASSRASPGTGDGYTF.